The 28 T cell receptor beta chains below all came from one sample that was sequenced in a study of shared clonotypes between healthy human individuals. Assay used: immunoSEQ multiplex PCR; TCRdb lists only in-frame clones, some missing. The sample includes millions of clones, 90% to 95% of them seen just once. Sequenced material: naive CD4+ T cells from PBMCs. The subset was: CD45RA+ positively selected. The receptors shown here come from a man aged 18 to 29 in good health. Some clones in this sample may be carry-over from other donors' samples.

The J gene is TRBJ1-4, the V gene TRBV19; TRBD1 aligns across 7 bases. This CDR3 contains 15 residues. Trimming removed 4 bases from V and 2 bases from J; junction bases left unmatched: 4. Germline V gene sequence: CDR1 LNHDA, CDR2 SQIVND (reference sequence). This chain's CDR3 is CASSRSTGTNEKLFF. CDR3 coding DNA: TGTGCCAGTAGTAGATCGACAGGGACTAATGAAAAACTGTTTTTT.

The J gene is TRBJ2-2, the V gene TRBV5-6; D unclear. V lost 4 bases, J lost 6 bases, and 25 bases lay in between. Germline V CDR1 and CDR2: SGHDT, YYEEEE. The CDR3 spans 18 residues. In nucleotides, the CDR3 is TGTGCCAGCAGCCGCCGAAGCCTGCACGGGTCCGGGTCCGGGGAGCTGTTTTTT. It is translated as CASSRRSLHGSGSGELFF.

The chain couples TRBV5-1 to TRBJ2-5, with TRBD2 identical over 13 bases. V lost 0 bases and J lost 5; bases outside the gene matches: 4. CDR1 is SGHRS and CDR2 is YFSETQ in the germline V gene. The CDR3 is 16 residues long. The CDR3 bases are TGCGCCAGCAGCTTGGGACTAGCGGGAGGAGACGAGACCCAGTACTTC. Its translation is CASSLGLAGGDETQYF.

The V and J genes are TRBV11-3 and TRBJ2-7; the match to TRBD2 covers 12 bases. In germline, CDR1 is SGHNT, CDR2 YENEEA. Trimming took 3 bases from V and 4 from J; bases not matched to a gene: 4. This CDR3 comprises 15 residues. The CDR3 nucleotides are TGTGCCAGCAGCTTCGCTAGCGGGAGGGGTTACGAGCAGTACTTC. As protein: CASSFASGRGYEQYF.

The chain carries TRBV11-2 and TRBJ2-7; perhaps TRBD2 as D (5 bases). Trimming pared 5 bases from V and 0 bases from J, leaving 20 bases between. This CDR3 spans 17 amino acids. Germline values: CDR1 SGHAT, CDR2 FQNNGV. CDR3 in DNA: TGTGCCAGCAGCCCCCCGGGATTTACTAAGAGCTCCTACGAGCAGTACTTC. This sequence encodes CASSPPGFTKSSYEQYF. Combining the CDR3 with reference TRBV11-2 and TRBJ2-7 gives the whole variable domain EAGVAQSPRYKIIEKRQSVAFWCNPISGHATLYWYQQILGQGPKLLIQFQNNGVVDDSQLPKDRFSAERLKGVDSTLKIQPAKLEDSAVYLCASSPPGFTKSSYEQYFGPGTRLTVT.

The V and J genes are TRBV30 and TRBJ1-6; D is perhaps TRBD1 (5 bases). Trimming took off 4 bases at V and 9 bases at J, with 13 bases between the two ends. CDR3 length: 13 amino acids. Looked up from germline, CDR1 is GTSNPN and CDR2 is SVGIG (reference sequence). The CDR3 is CAWNGAPTSPLHF. In nucleotides, the CDR3 is TGTGCCTGGAACGGGGCACCAACTTCACCCCTCCACTTT.

The chain uses TRBV21-1 and TRBJ2-3; the D call of TRBD2 is as the table states it, not checked on the DNA. TRBV21-1 is a listed pseudogene. This CDR3 is built from 17 residues. The CDR3 region is CASSTSKREGLADTQYF. DNA of the CDR3: TGTGCCAGCAGCACAAGCAAGCGGGAGGGCCTGGCAGATACGCAGTATTTT.

Worth noting for this clone: This specimen includes other DNA sequences encoding the same CDR3. The chain links TRBV28 to TRBJ1-4, with D possibly TRBD1 on 5 matching bases. V lost 6 bases and J lost 6, with 11 bases in between. Germline V gene data show CDR1 as MDHEN and CDR2 as SYDVKM. This CDR3 is built from 13 residues. As DNA, the CDR3 is TGTGCCAGCAGCTCCGGGGCCGATGAAAAACTGTTTTTT. It codes for CASSSGADEKLFF.

This chain uses TRBV4-3 with TRBJ2-5; 7 bases are a match to TRBD2. Looked up from germline, CDR1 is LGHNA and CDR2 is YSLEER. There are 16 residues in the CDR3. V dropped 4 bases and J dropped 3; count of bases not matched to a gene: 11. The CDR3 coding sequence is TGCGCCAGCAGCCTCAGTTGGGGGGGGTGGAAAGAGACCCAGTACTTC. This encodes CASSLSWGGWKETQYF.

The genes are TRBV10-2 and TRBJ2-7; D is undetermined. Germline CDR1 reads WSHSY; CDR2 reads SAAADI. CDR3 length: 11 amino acids. Between the trimmed V and J ends, which lost 6 bases and 4 bases, there was a span of 7 bases. The CDR3 DNA reads as TGCGCCAGCAGCCCCTATTACGAGCAGTACTTC. Its protein product is CASSPYYEQYF.

The V and J genes are TRBV28 and TRBJ2-2; D perhaps matches TRBD2 (6 bases). The CDR3 totals 14 residues. The V gene's germline CDR1 is MDHEN and CDR2 SYDVKM. Trimming pared 6 bases from V and 3 bases from J, leaving 11 bases between. CDR3 in DNA: TGTGCCAGCAGCCTGGGGGGTTACACCGGGGAGCTGTTTTTT. Protein: CASSLGGYTGELFF. The full variable domain, in which reference TRBV28 and TRBJ2-2 provide the parts outside the CDR3, is DVKVTQSSRYLVKRTGEKVFLECVQDMDHENMFWYRQDPGLGLRLIYFSYDVKMKEKGDIPEGYSVSREKKERFSLILESASTNQTSMYLCASSLGGYTGELFFGEGSRLTVL.

The gene calls are TRBV30 and TRBJ2-1; maybe TRBD2 (5 bases). From germline, CDR1 is GTSNPN and CDR2 SVGIG (reference sequence). CDR3 length: 11 residues. V lost 4 bases to trimming and J lost 12 bases, with 13 bases between them. CDR3 loop: CAWIRRAMQFF. The CDR3 nucleotides are TGTGCCTGGATTAGGCGGGCGATGCAGTTCTTC.

This rearrangement joins TRBV11-2 to TRBJ2-2; TRBD2 might be the D (6 bases). V shed 5 bases and J shed 4 bases, with 17 bases lying between them. The CDR3 consists of 16 residues. Germline values: CDR1 SGHAT, CDR2 FQNNGV. The CDR3 is CASSPRLGGGTGELFF. The CDR3 region has the DNA TGTGCCAGCAGCCCACGACTAGGAGGAGGCACCGGGGAGCTGTTTTTT.

The chain couples TRBV6-5 to TRBJ2-7; D may correspond to TRBD1 or TRBD2 (5 bases each). Germline-derived CDR1 and CDR2 are MNHEY and SVGAGI. V was cut by 2 bases and J by 1 base, with 12 bases left in between. The CDR3 extends over 15 amino acids. Here the CDR3 DNA reads TGTGCCAGCAGTTACGAGCGGACACAATCCTACGAGCAGTACTTC. Its translation is CASSYERTQSYEQYF.

Note on this clone: Other DNA sequences from this sample encode an identical CDR3 as well. The V call is TRBV28, the J call TRBJ1-1, with D unresolved. CDR3 size: 14 residues. CDR1 and CDR2 (germline): MDHEN, SYDVKM. Trimming left V 3 bases short and J 2 bases short, with 10 bases between. Written as DNA, the CDR3 is TGTGCCAGCAGTTTGGCAGGACCAAACACTGAAGCTTTCTTT. Its protein is CASSLAGPNTEAFF.

This clone appeared once. V gene TRBV28 combines with J gene TRBJ1-2; TRBD1 matches at 10 bases. Trimming at V came to 6 bases and at J to 6 bases, leaving 7 bases not matched to a gene. The CDR3 runs to 14 residues. Germline V CDR1 and CDR2: MDHEN, SYDVKM. CDR3 residues: CASSGGTGVHGYTF. CDR3 coding DNA: TGTGCCAGCAGCGGGGGGACAGGGGTCCATGGCTACACCTTC.

The chain is built from TRBV9 and TRBJ2-1; D is perhaps TRBD1 or TRBD2 (5 bases each). Between the trimmed V and J ends, which lost 2 bases and 0 bases, there was a span of 12 bases. There are 16 residues in the CDR3. Germline-derived CDR1 and CDR2 are SGDLS and YYNGEE. CDR3 bases: TGTGCCAGCAGCGTTTGGGACGCAAGCTCCTACAATGAGCAGTTCTTC. It translates to CASSVWDASSYNEQFF.

The CDR3 nucleotides are TGTGCCAGTAGTATAGATCGCGATGCTGGCTACACCTTC. This translates into CASSIDRDAGYTF. The rearrangement links TRBV19 to TRBJ1-2; D unclear. This CDR3 is 13 amino acids long. Germline V gene sequence: CDR1 LNHDA, CDR2 SQIVND (reference sequence). Trimming left V 0 bases short and J 7 bases short, with 9 bases between.

This sequence joins TRBV2 and TRBJ2-2; a weak D match, TRBD2 (6 bases). The CDR3 spans 15 residues. The germline V and J ends were trimmed by 3 bases and 1 base, with 9 bases remaining between them. The germline CDR1 and CDR2 sequences are SNHLY and FYNNEI. CDR3 region: CASSEWRENTGELFF. The CDR3 bases are TGTGCCAGCAGTGAGTGGCGGGAGAACACCGGGGAGCTGTTTTTT.

V usage is TRBV19 and J usage is TRBJ2-7; 10 bases are shared with TRBD1. V was pared by 4 bases and J by 0 bases, with 3 bases of the junction left unmatched. This CDR3 comprises 15 residues. From germline, CDR1 is LNHDA and CDR2 SQIVND (reference sequence). The CDR3 DNA reads TGTGCCAGTAGTAAGGGGACAGGGGTCTCCTACGAGCAGTACTTC. It encodes CASSKGTGVSYEQYF.

This rearrangement joins TRBV9 to TRBJ2-1; D possibly corresponds to TRBD1 (6 bases). The germline gives CDR1 SGDLS, CDR2 YYNGEE. The CDR3 is 17 amino acids. The V gene lost 0 bases and the J gene lost 3 bases, with 16 bases spanning the gap. The CDR3 DNA reads TGTGCCAGCAGCGTAGTCGCAGGGGTTAGCGACTACAATGAGCAGTTCTTC. This encodes CASSVVAGVSDYNEQFF.

The V gene is TRBV15, the J gene TRBJ2-1, with D uncertain. Trimming stripped 0 bases from V and 2 bases from J, with 11 bases between. The germline gives CDR1 LNHNV, CDR2 YYDKDF (reference sequence). This CDR3 has 16 residues. CDR3 nucleotide sequence: TGTGCCACCAGCAGAGATCGGCAGGCGGCCTACAATGAGCAGTTCTTC. It encodes CATSRDRQAAYNEQFF.

V gene TRBV9 combines with J gene TRBJ2-4; maybe TRBD2 (6 bases). Trimming took off 3 bases at V and 7 bases at J, with 14 bases between the two ends. The CDR3 totals 14 residues. CDR1 is SGDLS, CDR2 YYNGEE, per germline. The CDR3 here is CASSALPRGNIQYF. The CDR3 coding sequence is TGTGCCAGCAGCGCCCTTCCTCGGGGGAACATTCAGTACTTC.

The chain joins TRBV5-6 to TRBJ1-5, with D perhaps TRBD1 (6 bases). The germline CDR1 and CDR2 sequences are SGHDT and YYEEEE. Trimming stripped 1 base from V and 5 bases from J, with 10 bases between. This CDR3 region has 14 residues. CDR3 bases: TGTGCCAGCAGCTTGACGGGGGCGGATCAGCCCCAGCATTTT. Its protein product is CASSLTGADQPQHF.

The chain uses TRBV28 and TRBJ1-3, with TRBD1 identical over 7 bases. In germline, CDR1 is MDHEN, CDR2 SYDVKM. The trim removed 4 bases at V and 3 bases at J, leaving 9 bases unmatched. The CDR3 has 16 amino acids. CDR3 protein: CASSWPRGSGGNTIYF. As DNA, the CDR3 is TGTGCCAGCAGTTGGCCCAGGGGGTCGGGTGGAAACACCATATATTTT.

The chain links TRBV6-5 to TRBJ2-7, with 10 bases fitting TRBD1. The CDR3 length is 15 residues. The V gene's germline CDR1 is MNHEY and CDR2 SVGAGI. J lost 3 bases, V lost 2 bases, and 4 bases had no gene match. CDR3 coding DNA: TGTGCCAGCAGTTACCGGGACAGGGGTTACTACGAGCAGTACTTC. This encodes CASSYRDRGYYEQYF.

The chain couples TRBV6-1 to TRBJ2-4; 11 positions agree with TRBD2. Germline CDR1 is MNHNS and CDR2 is SASEGT. The CDR3 loop spans 17 amino acids. V shed 3 bases, J shed 0 bases, and the junction held 4 bases outside the gene matches. For the CDR3, the DNA is TGTGCCAGCAGTGAGTTGGGACTAGCGGTAGCCAAAAACATTCAGTACTTC. Protein product: CASSELGLAVAKNIQYF.

The rearrangement uses TRBV9 and TRBJ2-3; 10 bases match TRBD2. Germline loops: CDR1 SGDLS, CDR2 YYNGEE. This CDR3 is 16 amino acids long. V gave up 3 bases and J gave up 3 bases; unmatched junction bases: 7. The CDR3 bases are TGTGCCAGCAGCGCCGTTTTAGCGGGAGGTACAGATACGCAGTATTTT. Translation gives CASSAVLAGGTDTQYF.